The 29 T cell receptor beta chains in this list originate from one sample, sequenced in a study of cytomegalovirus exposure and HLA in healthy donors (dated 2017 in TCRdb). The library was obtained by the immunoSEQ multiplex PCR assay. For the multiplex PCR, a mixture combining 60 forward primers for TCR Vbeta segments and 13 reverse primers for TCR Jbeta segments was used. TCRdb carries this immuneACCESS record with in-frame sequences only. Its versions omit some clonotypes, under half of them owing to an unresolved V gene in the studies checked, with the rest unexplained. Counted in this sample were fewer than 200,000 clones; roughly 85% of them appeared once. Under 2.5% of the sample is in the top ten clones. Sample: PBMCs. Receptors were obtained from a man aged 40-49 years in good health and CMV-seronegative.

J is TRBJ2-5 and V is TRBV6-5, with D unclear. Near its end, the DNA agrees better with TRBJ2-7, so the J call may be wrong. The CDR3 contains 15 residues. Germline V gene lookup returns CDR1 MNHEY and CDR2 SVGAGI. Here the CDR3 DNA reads TGTGCCAGCAGTTACCGGTTACCAGGCTCCTACGAGCAGTACTTC. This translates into CASSYRLPGSYEQYF.

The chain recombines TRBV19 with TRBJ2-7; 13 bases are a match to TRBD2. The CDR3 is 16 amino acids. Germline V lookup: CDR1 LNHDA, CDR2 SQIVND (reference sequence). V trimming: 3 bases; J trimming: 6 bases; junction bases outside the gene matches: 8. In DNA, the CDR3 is TGTGCCAGTAGTATTGGGTGGACTAGCGGGAGAGGCGAGCAGTACTTC. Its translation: CASSIGWTSGRGEQYF.

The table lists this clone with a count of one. CDR3 region: CASSLRTSGRRNEQYF. In DNA, the CDR3 is TGTGCCAGCAGCCTAAGGACTAGCGGGAGGAGGAACGAGCAGTACTTC. The chain has TRBV5-4 and TRBJ2-7, with 14 bases matching TRBD2. With 4 bases clipped from V and 5 bases from J, the junction kept 8 bases outside the gene matches. The CDR3 runs to 16 residues. From germline, CDR1 is SGHNT and CDR2 YYREEE (reference sequence).

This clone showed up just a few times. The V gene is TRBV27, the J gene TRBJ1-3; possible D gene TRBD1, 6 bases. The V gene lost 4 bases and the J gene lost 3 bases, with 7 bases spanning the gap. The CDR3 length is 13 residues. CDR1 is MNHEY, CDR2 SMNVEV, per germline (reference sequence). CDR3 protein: CASSWDNGNTIYF. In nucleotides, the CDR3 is TGTGCCAGCAGTTGGGACAATGGAAACACCATATATTTT.

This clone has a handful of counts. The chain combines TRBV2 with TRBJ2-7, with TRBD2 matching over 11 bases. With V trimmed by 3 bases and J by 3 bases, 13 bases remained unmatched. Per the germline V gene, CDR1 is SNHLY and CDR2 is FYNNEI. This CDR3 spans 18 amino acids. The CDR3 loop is CASSDYRTSGSAYYEQYF. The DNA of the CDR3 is TGTGCCAGCAGTGATTATAGAACTAGCGGGAGTGCATACTACGAGCAGTACTTC.

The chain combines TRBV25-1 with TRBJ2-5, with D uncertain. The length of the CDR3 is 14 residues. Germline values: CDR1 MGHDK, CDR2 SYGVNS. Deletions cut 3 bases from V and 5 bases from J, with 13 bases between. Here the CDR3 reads CASSDYLEVETQYF. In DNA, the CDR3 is TGTGCCAGCAGTGACTACCTTGAGGTCGAGACCCAGTACTTC.

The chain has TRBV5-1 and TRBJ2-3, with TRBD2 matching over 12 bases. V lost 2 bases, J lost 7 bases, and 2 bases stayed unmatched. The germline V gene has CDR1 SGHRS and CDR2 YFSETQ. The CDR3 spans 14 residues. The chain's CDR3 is CASSLGLAGHTQYF. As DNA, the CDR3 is TGCGCCAGCAGCTTAGGACTAGCGGGGCATACGCAGTATTTT.

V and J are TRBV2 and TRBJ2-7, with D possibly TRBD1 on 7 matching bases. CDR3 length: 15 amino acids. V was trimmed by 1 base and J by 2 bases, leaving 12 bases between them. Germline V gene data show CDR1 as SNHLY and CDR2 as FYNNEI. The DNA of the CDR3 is TGTGCCAGCAGTGAAGGGGCGGGGACAGCCTACGAGCAGTACTTC. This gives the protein CASSEGAGTAYEQYF.

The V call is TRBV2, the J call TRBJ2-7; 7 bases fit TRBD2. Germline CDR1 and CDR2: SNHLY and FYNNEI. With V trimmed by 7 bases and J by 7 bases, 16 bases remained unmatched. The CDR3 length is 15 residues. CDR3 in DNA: TGTGCCAGCACGATGGAGGGGAGGGCCAGTGGGGAGCAGTACTTC. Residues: CASTMEGRASGEQYF. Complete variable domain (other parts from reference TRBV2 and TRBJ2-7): EPEVTQTPSHQVTQMGQEVILRCVPISNHLYFYWYRQILGQKVEFLVSFYNNEISEKSEIFDDQFSVERPDGSNFTLKIRSTKLEDSAMYFCASTMEGRASGEQYFGPGTRLTVT.

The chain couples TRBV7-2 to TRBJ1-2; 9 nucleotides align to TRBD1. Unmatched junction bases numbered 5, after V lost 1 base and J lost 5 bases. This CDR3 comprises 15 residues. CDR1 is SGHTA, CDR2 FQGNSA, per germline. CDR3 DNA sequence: TGTGCCAGCAGCTTAGGGACAGGGGCTCAGTATGGCTACACCTTC. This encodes CASSLGTGAQYGYTF. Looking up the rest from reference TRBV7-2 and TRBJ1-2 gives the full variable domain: GAGVSQSPSNKVTEKGKDVELRCDPISGHTALYWYRQSLGQGLEFLIYFQGNSAPDKSGLPSDRFSAERTGGSVSTLTIQRTQQEDSAVYLCASSLGTGAQYGYTFGSGTRLTVV.

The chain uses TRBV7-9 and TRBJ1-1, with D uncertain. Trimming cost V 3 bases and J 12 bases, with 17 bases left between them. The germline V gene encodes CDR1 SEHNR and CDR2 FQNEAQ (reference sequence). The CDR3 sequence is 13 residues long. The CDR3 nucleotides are TGTGCCAGCAGCTTTCGAGAGGGCTGGCGGTCTTTCTTT. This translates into CASSFREGWRSFF.

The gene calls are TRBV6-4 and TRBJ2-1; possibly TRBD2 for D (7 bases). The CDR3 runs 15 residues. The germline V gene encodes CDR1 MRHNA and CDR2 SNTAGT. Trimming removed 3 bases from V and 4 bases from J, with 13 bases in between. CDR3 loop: CASSEEGGGYNEQFF. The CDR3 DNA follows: TGTGCCAGCAGTGAAGAAGGGGGGGGGTACAATGAGCAGTTCTTC.

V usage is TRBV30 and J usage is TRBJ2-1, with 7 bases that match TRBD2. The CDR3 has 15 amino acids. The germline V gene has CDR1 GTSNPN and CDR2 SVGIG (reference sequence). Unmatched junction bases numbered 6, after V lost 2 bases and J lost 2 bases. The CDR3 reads CAWSTAGSAYNEQFF. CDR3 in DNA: TGTGCCTGGAGTACAGCGGGGTCCGCCTACAATGAGCAGTTCTTC.

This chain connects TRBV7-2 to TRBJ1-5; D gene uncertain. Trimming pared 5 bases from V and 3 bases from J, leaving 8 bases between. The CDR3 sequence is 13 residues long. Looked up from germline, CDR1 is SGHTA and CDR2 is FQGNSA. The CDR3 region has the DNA TGTGCCAGCAGCCTGTCGGTCAATCAGCCCCAGCATTTT. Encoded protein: CASSLSVNQPQHF.

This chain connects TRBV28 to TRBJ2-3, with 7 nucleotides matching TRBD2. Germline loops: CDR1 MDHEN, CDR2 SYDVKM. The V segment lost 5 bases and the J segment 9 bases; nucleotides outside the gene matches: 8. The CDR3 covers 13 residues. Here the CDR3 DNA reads TGTGCCAGCAGTGTTGGACTAGAGCGCACGCAGTATTTT. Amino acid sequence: CASSVGLERTQYF. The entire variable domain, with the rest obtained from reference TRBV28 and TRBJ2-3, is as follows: DVKVTQSSRYLVKRTGEKVFLECVQDMDHENMFWYRQDPGLGLRLIYFSYDVKMKEKGDIPEGYSVSREKKERFSLILESASTNQTSMYLCASSVGLERTQYFGPGTRLTVL.

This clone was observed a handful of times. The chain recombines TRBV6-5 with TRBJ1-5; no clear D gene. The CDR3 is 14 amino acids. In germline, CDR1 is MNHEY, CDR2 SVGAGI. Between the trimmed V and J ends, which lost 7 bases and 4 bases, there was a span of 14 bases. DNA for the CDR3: TGTGCCAGCACCTACGAGAGCCTAAATCAGCCCCAGCATTTT. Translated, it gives CASTYESLNQPQHF.

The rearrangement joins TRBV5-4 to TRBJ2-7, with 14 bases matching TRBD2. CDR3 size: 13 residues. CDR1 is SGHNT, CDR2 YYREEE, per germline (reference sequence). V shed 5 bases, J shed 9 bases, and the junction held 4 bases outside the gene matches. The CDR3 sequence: CASSPGLAGGQYF. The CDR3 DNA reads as TGTGCCAGCAGTCCCGGACTAGCGGGAGGGCAGTACTTC.

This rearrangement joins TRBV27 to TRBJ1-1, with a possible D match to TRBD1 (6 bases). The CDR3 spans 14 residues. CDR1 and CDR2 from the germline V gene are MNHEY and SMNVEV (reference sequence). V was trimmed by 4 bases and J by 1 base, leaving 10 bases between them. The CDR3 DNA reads TGTGCCAGCAGTTACAGGGTGGCGAACACTGAAGCTTTCTTT. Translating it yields CASSYRVANTEAFF.

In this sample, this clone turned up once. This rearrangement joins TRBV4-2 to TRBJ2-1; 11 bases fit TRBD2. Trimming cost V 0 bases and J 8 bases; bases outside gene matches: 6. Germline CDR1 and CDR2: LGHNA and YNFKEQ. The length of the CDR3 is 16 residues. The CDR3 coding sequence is TGTGCCAGCAGCCAAGATGGTCTAGCGGGAGGCTATGAGCAGTTCTTC. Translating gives CASSQDGLAGGYEQFF.

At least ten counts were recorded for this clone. The DNA of the CDR3 is TGTGCCAGCAGTGGACAAACTGAAGCTTTCTTT. Translation: CASSGQTEAFF. The J gene is TRBJ1-1, the V gene TRBV2; no firm D call. V lost 4 bases and J lost 5, with 5 bases in between. CDR1 and CDR2 from the germline V gene are SNHLY and FYNNEI. The CDR3 is made up of 11 amino acids. The complete variable domain, with remaining parts taken from reference TRBV2 and TRBJ1-1, reads EPEVTQTPSHQVTQMGQEVILRCVPISNHLYFYWYRQILGQKVEFLVSFYNNEISEKSEIFDDQFSVERPDGSNFTLKIRSTKLEDSAMYFCASSGQTEAFFGQGTRLTVV.

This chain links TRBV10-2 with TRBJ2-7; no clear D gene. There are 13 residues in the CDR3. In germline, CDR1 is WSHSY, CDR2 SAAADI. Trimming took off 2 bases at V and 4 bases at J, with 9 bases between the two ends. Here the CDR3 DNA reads TGCGCCAGCAGTGAGAACAGCTTATACGAGCAGTACTTC. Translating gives CASSENSLYEQYF.

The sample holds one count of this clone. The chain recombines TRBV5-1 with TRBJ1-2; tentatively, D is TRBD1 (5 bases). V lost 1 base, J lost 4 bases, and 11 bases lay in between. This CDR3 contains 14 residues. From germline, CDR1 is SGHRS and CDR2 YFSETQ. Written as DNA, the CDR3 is TGCGCCAGCAGCTTGTCCCAGGGCCTCTATGGCTACACCTTC. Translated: CASSLSQGLYGYTF.

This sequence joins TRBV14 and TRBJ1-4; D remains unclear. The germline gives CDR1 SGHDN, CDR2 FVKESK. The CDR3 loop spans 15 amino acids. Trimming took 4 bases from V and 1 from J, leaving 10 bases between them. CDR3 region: CASSLRGGTNEKLFF. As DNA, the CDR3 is TGTGCCAGCAGCCTAAGAGGAGGAACTAATGAAAAACTGTTTTTT.

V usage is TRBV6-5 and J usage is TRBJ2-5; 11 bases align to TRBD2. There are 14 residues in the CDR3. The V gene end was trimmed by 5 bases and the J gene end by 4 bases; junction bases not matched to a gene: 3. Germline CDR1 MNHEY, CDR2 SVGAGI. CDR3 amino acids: CASSRLAGRETQYF. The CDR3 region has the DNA TGTGCCAGCAGTCGACTAGCGGGAAGAGAGACCCAGTACTTC.

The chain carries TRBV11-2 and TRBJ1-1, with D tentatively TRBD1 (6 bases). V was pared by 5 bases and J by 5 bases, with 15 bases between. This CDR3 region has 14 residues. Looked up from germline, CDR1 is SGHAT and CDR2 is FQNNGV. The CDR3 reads CASSPGVVITEAFF. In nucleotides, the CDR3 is TGTGCCAGCAGCCCAGGGGTAGTTATAACTGAAGCTTTCTTT.

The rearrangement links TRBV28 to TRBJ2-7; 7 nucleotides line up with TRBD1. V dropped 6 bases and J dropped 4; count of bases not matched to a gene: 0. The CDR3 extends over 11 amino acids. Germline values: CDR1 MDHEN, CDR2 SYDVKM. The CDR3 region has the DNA TGTGCCAGCAGGACAGGGTACGAGCAGTACTTC. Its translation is CASRTGYEQYF.

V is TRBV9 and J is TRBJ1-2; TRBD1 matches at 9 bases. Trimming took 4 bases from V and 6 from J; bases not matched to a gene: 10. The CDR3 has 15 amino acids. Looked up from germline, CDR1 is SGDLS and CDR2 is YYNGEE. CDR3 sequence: CASSPWTGDQDGYTF. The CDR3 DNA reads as TGTGCCAGCAGCCCCTGGACAGGGGACCAAGATGGCTACACCTTC.

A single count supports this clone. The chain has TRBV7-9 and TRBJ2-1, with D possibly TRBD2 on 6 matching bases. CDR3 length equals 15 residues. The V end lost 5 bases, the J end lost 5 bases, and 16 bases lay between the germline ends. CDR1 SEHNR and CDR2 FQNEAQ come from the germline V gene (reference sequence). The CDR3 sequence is CASSQGREWNNEQFF. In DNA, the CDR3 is TGTGCCAGCAGCCAGGGCCGGGAGTGGAACAATGAGCAGTTCTTC.

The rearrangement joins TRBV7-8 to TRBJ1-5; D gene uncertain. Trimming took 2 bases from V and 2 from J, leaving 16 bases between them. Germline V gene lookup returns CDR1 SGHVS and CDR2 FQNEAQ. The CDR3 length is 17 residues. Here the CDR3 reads CASSLIGRERGNQPQHF. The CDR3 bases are TGTGCCAGCAGCTTAATAGGGAGGGAAAGGGGCAATCAGCCCCAGCATTTT.